The rows below give T cell receptor beta chains drawn from one sample of a study of Ad26.COV2.S vaccination and SARS-CoV-2 variants. Assay: immunoSEQ multiplex PCR; the TCRdb copy retains only in-frame clones and omits some. The sample has some 350,000 clones; roughly 90% are singletons. The starting material was peripheral blood, obtained in a trial of Ad26.COV2.S vaccine versus placebo. The source of these receptors is a person aged 18-65 years who received the Ad26.COV2.S COVID-19 vaccine or a placebo. Both conserved end residues are part of each CDR3. Fields, in order: clone size, J gene, D gene, V gene, CDR3 protein, CDR3 DNA. A D gene is named only where the DNA matches it firmly. Some rows mark clone size as missing; the rest say once, few, many or name a class of expanded clone.

size: NA
J: TRBJ2-1
D: TRBD2
V: TRBV3-1/TRBV3-2
CDR3: CASSQEGTSGGTNYNEQFF
DNA: TGTGCCAGCAGCCAAGAAGGGACTAGCGGGGGTACTAATTACAATGAGCAGTTCTTC

size: NA
J: TRBJ1-2
D: NA
V: TRBV29-1
CDR3: CSITTPTYGYTF
DNA: TGCAGCATCACGACACCTACCTATGGCTACACCTTC

size: once
J: TRBJ1-4
D: NA
V: TRBV18
CDR3: CASSPGTTNEKLFF
DNA: TGTGCCAGCTCACCAGGGACAACGAATGAAAAACTGTTTTTT

size: few
J: TRBJ1-2
D: NA
V: TRBV2
CDR3: CASTENNYGYTF
DNA: TGTGCCAGCACGGAGAACAACTATGGCTACACCTTC

size: NA
J: TRBJ1-2
D: NA
V: TRBV4-1
CDR3: CASSPVESNGYTF
DNA: TGCGCCAGCAGCCCCGTTGAATCGAATGGCTACACCTTC

size: NA
J: TRBJ1-4
D: TRBD1
V: TRBV7-2
CDR3: CASSSVGQGGSEKLFF
DNA: TGTGCCAGCAGCTCAGTCGGACAGGGCGGTAGTGAAAAACTGTTTTTT

size: once
J: TRBJ1-5
D: TRBD1
V: TRBV27
CDR3: CASSGTGGGQPQHF
DNA: TGTGCCAGCTCGGGGACAGGGGGCGGGCAGCCCCAGCATTTT

size: NA
J: TRBJ1-2
D: NA
V: TRBV4-1
CDR3: CASSQDLRGYTF
DNA: TGCGCCAGCAGCCAAGACCTGCGTGGCTACACCTTC

size: NA
J: TRBJ1-6
D: NA
V: TRBV6-2/TRBV6-3
CDR3: CASTPAGPAVTLHF
DNA: TGTGCCAGCACCCCGGCCGGGCCCGCAGTCACCCTCCACTTT

size: NA
J: TRBJ2-1
D: NA
V: TRBV10-3
CDR3: CAISESTRVGNEQFF
DNA: TGTGCCATCAGTGAGTCGACCAGGGTGGGCAATGAGCAGTTCTTC

size: NA
J: TRBJ1-2
D: NA
V: TRBV7-8
CDR3: CASSPGDLLGSWDGYTF
DNA: TGTGCCAGCAGCCCCGGGGATCTTCTGGGTAGTTGGGATGGCTACACCTTC

size: NA
J: TRBJ2-7
D: NA
V: TRBV12-5
CDR3: CASGLVTAGAADTYEQYF
DNA: TGTGCTAGTGGTTTGGTCACAGCTGGGGCAGCGGATACCTACGAGCAGTACTTC

size: NA
J: TRBJ2-5
D: TRBD2
V: TRBV7-6
CDR3: CASDSFREAGGAQYF
DNA: TGTGCCAGCGACTCATTCCGCGAAGCGGGGGGGGCCCAGTACTTC

size: once
J: TRBJ2-1
D: NA
V: TRBV5-4
CDR3: CASSLKRGSRLDEQFF
DNA: TGTGCCAGCAGCTTAAAACGGGGGAGTAGGCTGGATGAGCAGTTCTTC

size: NA
J: TRBJ1-6
D: NA
V: TRBV18
CDR3: CASSLERAAPLHF
DNA: TGTGCCAGCTCACTCGAGAGGGCAGCACCCCTCCACTTT

size: few
J: TRBJ2-7
D: NA
V: TRBV4-3
CDR3: CASSQADGGGSSYEQYF
DNA: TGCGCCAGCAGCCAAGCTGACGGGGGCGGATCTTCCTACGAGCAGTACTTC

size: NA
J: TRBJ2-1
D: TRBD2
V: TRBV5-1
CDR3: CASSSTSGGADIWNEQFF
DNA: TGCGCCAGCAGCTCGACTAGCGGGGGGGCCGATATTTGGAATGAGCAGTTCTTC

size: NA
J: TRBJ2-1
D: TRBD2
V: TRBV13
CDR3: CASAGGRGNEQFF
DNA: TGTGCCAGCGCGGGGGGCCGCGGCAATGAGCAGTTCTTC

size: NA
J: TRBJ1-4
D: TRBD1
V: TRBV4-3
CDR3: CASSQDEGAANEKLFF
DNA: TGCGCCAGCAGCCAAGATGAGGGGGCGGCTAATGAAAAACTGTTTTTT

size: NA
J: TRBJ2-1
D: TRBD2
V: TRBV28
CDR3: CASSHGTRKNEQFF
DNA: TGTGCCAGCAGTCATGGGACTAGGAAGAATGAGCAGTTCTTC

size: NA
J: TRBJ2-7
D: NA
V: TRBV11-2
CDR3: CASSLDIGFQAYEQYF
DNA: TGTGCCAGCAGCTTAGATATAGGGTTTCAAGCCTACGAGCAGTACTTC

size: NA
J: TRBJ1-1
D: NA
V: TRBV25-1
CDR3: CASSQGGPTEAFF
DNA: TGTGCCAGCAGCCAAGGGGGGCCCACTGAAGCTTTCTTT

size: NA
J: TRBJ2-1
D: NA
V: TRBV2
CDR3: CASSERSSKHEQFF
DNA: TGTGCCAGCAGTGAGAGGTCTAGCAAGCATGAGCAGTTCTTC

size: once
J: TRBJ2-7
D: NA
V: TRBV7-6
CDR3: CASSSTLGQGGDEQYF
DNA: TGTGCCAGCAGCTCAACCCTCGGACAGGGAGGGGACGAGCAGTACTTC

size: NA
J: TRBJ2-2
D: NA
V: TRBV19
CDR3: CASSGLTRTVGTGELFF
DNA: TGTGCCAGTAGCGGTTTAACACGGACAGTAGGCACCGGGGAGCTGTTTTTT

size: NA
J: TRBJ1-4
D: NA
V: TRBV4-1
CDR3: CASSQEGHMIGEKLFF
DNA: TGCGCCAGCAGCCAAGAAGGCCACATGATAGGCGAAAAACTGTTTTTT

size: NA
J: TRBJ2-3
D: NA
V: TRBV12-3/TRBV12-4
CDR3: CAARKTSTDTQYF
DNA: TGTGCCGCTCGGAAGACTAGCACAGATACGCAGTATTTT

size: NA
J: TRBJ1-1
D: TRBD1
V: TRBV18
CDR3: CASSPYGTGGGTEAFF
DNA: TGTGCCAGCTCACCGTACGGCACAGGGGGGGGAACTGAAGCTTTCTTT

size: NA
J: TRBJ2-2
D: NA
V: TRBV7-7
CDR3: CASSVLAALTGELFF
DNA: TGTGCCAGCAGCGTCTTAGCGGCCCTCACCGGGGAGCTGTTTTTT

size: NA
J: TRBJ2-7
D: NA
V: TRBV18
CDR3: CASSGGSQDEQYF
DNA: TGTGCCAGCTCAGGAGGGTCTCAAGACGAGCAGTACTTC

size: NA
J: TRBJ1-5
D: NA
V: TRBV19
CDR3: CASSIDSGLNQPQHF
DNA: TGTGCCAGTAGTATAGATTCCGGCCTCAATCAGCCCCAGCATTTT

size: NA
J: TRBJ2-3
D: NA
V: TRBV24-1
CDR3: CATSGDTDTQYF
DNA: TGTGCCACCAGTGGAGATACAGATACGCAGTATTTT

size: NA
J: TRBJ1-1
D: NA
V: TRBV2
CDR3: CASSEVGTGRTEAFF
DNA: TGTGCCAGCAGTGAGGTGGGGACCGGGCGCACTGAAGCTTTCTTT

size: few
J: TRBJ2-2
D: NA
V: TRBV6-2/TRBV6-3
CDR3: CASSYLGAGTGELFF
DNA: TGTGCCAGCAGTTACCTGGGTGCTGGGACCGGGGAGCTGTTTTTT

size: NA
J: TRBJ1-2
D: NA
V: TRBV4-1
CDR3: CASSQDMRGVGYGYTF
DNA: TGCGCCAGCAGCCAAGATATGAGGGGGGTAGGGTATGGCTACACCTTC

size: NA
J: TRBJ1-6
D: TRBD1
V: TRBV9
CDR3: CASSVSGGPWSYNSPLHF
DNA: TGTGCCAGCAGCGTCTCAGGGGGTCCCTGGTCCTATAATTCACCCCTCCACTTT

size: NA
J: TRBJ1-1
D: NA
V: TRBV5-8
CDR3: CASSLPRGVNTEAFF
DNA: TGTGCCAGCAGCTTACCCCGGGGGGTGAACACTGAAGCTTTCTTT

size: NA
J: TRBJ1-2
D: NA
V: TRBV27
CDR3: CASSLVQGNGYTF
DNA: TGTGCCAGCAGTCTGGTCCAGGGGAATGGCTACACCTTC

size: NA
J: TRBJ2-4
D: NA
V: TRBV29-1
CDR3: CSVGRVESIQYF
DNA: TGCAGCGTCGGAAGAGTGGAAAGCATTCAGTACTTC

size: once
J: TRBJ1-3
D: NA
V: TRBV9
CDR3: CASSLSPETGGNTIYF
DNA: TGTGCCAGCAGCCTCTCCCCCGAGACAGGTGGAAACACCATATATTTT

size: NA
J: TRBJ1-1
D: TRBD1
V: TRBV7-2
CDR3: CASSLGQSNTEAFF
DNA: TGTGCCAGCAGCTTGGGACAGTCTAACACTGAAGCTTTCTTT

size: NA
J: TRBJ1-4
D: NA
V: TRBV13
CDR3: CASSWATNEKLFF
DNA: TGTGCCAGCAGCTGGGCAACTAATGAAAAACTGTTTTTT

size: NA
J: TRBJ2-2
D: NA
V: TRBV5-1
CDR3: CASSFLLRTGELFF
DNA: TGCGCCAGCAGCTTCCTATTAAGAACCGGGGAGCTGTTTTTT

size: NA
J: TRBJ2-1
D: NA
V: TRBV6-5
CDR3: CASTGGLYNEQFF
DNA: TGTGCCAGCACCGGGGGCCTCTACAATGAGCAGTTCTTC

size: NA
J: TRBJ1-1
D: NA
V: TRBV5-4
CDR3: CASSLRGVDTEAFF
DNA: TGTGCCAGCAGCTTGAGAGGGGTGGACACTGAAGCTTTCTTT

size: NA
J: TRBJ2-3
D: NA
V: TRBV30
CDR3: CASTDHSRTDTQYF
DNA: TGTGCCTCTACGGACCATTCCCGCACAGATACGCAGTATTTT

size: NA
J: TRBJ1-1
D: TRBD1
V: TRBV13
CDR3: CASSPRQGLNTEAFF
DNA: TGTGCCAGCAGCCCACGACAGGGACTGAACACTGAAGCTTTCTTT

size: NA
J: TRBJ2-7
D: NA
V: TRBV4-1
CDR3: CASSSGSEQYF
DNA: TGCGCCAGCAGCTCAGGATCCGAGCAGTACTTC

size: NA
J: TRBJ2-5
D: NA
V: TRBV19
CDR3: CASSATIQETQYF
DNA: TGTGCCAGTAGTGCGACAATCCAAGAGACCCAGTACTTC

size: NA
J: TRBJ2-3
D: NA
V: TRBV7-2
CDR3: CASSLFSSDITDTQYF
DNA: TGTGCCAGCAGCTTATTTAGTAGCGACATCACAGATACGCAGTATTTT

size: NA
J: TRBJ1-5
D: NA
V: TRBV2
CDR3: CASSKRANSNQPQHF
DNA: TGTGCCAGCAGCAAACGGGCCAATAGCAATCAGCCCCAGCATTTT

size: NA
J: TRBJ1-5
D: NA
V: TRBV4-2
CDR3: CASSQDAGSNQPQHF
DNA: TGTGCCAGCAGCCAAGATGCAGGGAGCAATCAGCCCCAGCATTTT

size: once
J: TRBJ2-2
D: TRBD1
V: TRBV6-2/TRBV6-3
CDR3: CASSYRGLTGELFF
DNA: TGTGCCAGCAGTTACAGGGGGCTCACCGGGGAGCTGTTTTTT

size: NA
J: TRBJ2-5
D: NA
V: TRBV4-2
CDR3: CASSHGGKTQYF
DNA: TGTGCCAGCAGCCACGGGGGAAAGACCCAGTACTTC

size: once
J: TRBJ1-4
D: NA
V: TRBV18
CDR3: CASAWTDATNEKLFF
DNA: TGTGCCAGCGCTTGGACAGACGCAACTAATGAAAAACTGTTTTTT

size: NA
J: TRBJ1-2
D: NA
V: TRBV18
CDR3: CASSLSTTGMGYGYTF
DNA: TGTGCCAGCTCACTTTCTACAACAGGGATGGGGTATGGCTACACCTTC

size: NA
J: TRBJ1-5
D: NA
V: TRBV21-1
CDR3: CASRSGDSDQPQHF
DNA: TGTGCCAGCAGGTCCGGGGACTCCGATCAGCCCCAGCATTTT

size: NA
J: TRBJ2-5
D: TRBD1
V: TRBV15
CDR3: CATSREPGTVETQYF
DNA: TGTGCCACCAGCAGAGAACCTGGGACAGTAGAGACCCAGTACTTC

size: once
J: TRBJ1-3
D: NA
V: TRBV25-1
CDR3: CASSEGGVKINTIYF
DNA: TGTGCCAGCAGTGAAGGAGGGGTTAAAATAAACACCATATATTTT

size: once
J: TRBJ2-3
D: TRBD2
V: TRBV19
CDR3: CASSVSGSGGTQYF
DNA: TGTGCCAGTAGTGTAAGCGGGAGCGGCGGTACGCAGTATTTT